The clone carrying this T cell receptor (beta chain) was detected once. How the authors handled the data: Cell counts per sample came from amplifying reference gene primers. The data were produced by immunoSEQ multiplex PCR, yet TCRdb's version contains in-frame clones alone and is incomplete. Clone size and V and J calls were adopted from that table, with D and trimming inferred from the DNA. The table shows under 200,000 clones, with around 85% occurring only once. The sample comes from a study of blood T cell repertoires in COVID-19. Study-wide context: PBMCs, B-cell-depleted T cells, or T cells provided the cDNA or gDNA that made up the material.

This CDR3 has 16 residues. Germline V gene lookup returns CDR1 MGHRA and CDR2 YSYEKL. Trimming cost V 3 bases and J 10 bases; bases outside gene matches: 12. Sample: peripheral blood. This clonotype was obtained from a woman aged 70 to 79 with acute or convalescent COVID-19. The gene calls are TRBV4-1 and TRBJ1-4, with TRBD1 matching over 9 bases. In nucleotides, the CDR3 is TGCGCCAGCAGCCACGCTTCGGGACAGGGAGTAGGAAAACTGTTTTTT. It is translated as CASSHASGQGVGKLFF.